The T cell receptor (beta chain) described here comes from a study of T cell responses to AZD1222 COVID-19 vaccine. Study-wide findings and caveats: Most donors were white British, females outnumbered males, and clonal diversity was possibly underestimated. Nearly half of spike-specific TCRs reportedly target variant regions that are unmutated in the B.1.351 and B.1.1.7 variants.

V was clipped by 2 bases and J by 1 base, with 5 bases between them. The CDR3 contains 14 residues. Germline CDR1 is MNHEY and CDR2 is SVGAGI. Second-dose intervals near 4 or 12 weeks were combined. Clones were read by immunoSEQ multiplex PCR, and TCRdb kept only the in-frame ones, dropping some. The sample records about 120,000 clones, around 83% being singletons. With respect to this clone: Its antigen is undetermined.

The sequenced sample was peripheral blood, obtained 28 days after the second AZD1222 dose. V and J are TRBV6-5 and TRBJ1-4; no reliable D call. The receptor was isolated from an adult who received the AZD1222 COVID-19 vaccine. The CDR3 bases are TGTGCCAGCAGTTACGATCTAACTAATGAAAAACTGTTTTTT. It yields the protein CASSYDLTNEKLFF.